This TCR beta chain was documented in a study of OX40 agonist ivuxolimab in advanced cancers. Concerning the study at large: The costimulatory receptor OX40 (CD134) was targeted by ivuxolimab, a fully human IgG2 agonistic monoclonal antibody. Intravenous ivuxolimab was administered to patients every 2 weeks at six dose levels: 0.01, 0.1, 0.3, 1.5, 3 and 10 mg/kg. Of the approximately 53 patients in dose escalation, 19 had hepatocellular carcinoma, roughly 15 had melanoma, 9 had renal cell carcinoma and 9 had head and neck cancer. The dose-escalation cohort was almost 85% male with a mean age of about 60 years, ranging from roughly 23 to 90. Patients were allowed to have had prior anti-PD-1, anti-PD-L1 or anti-CTLA-4 therapy, and around 43% of the dose-escalation patients had been treated with checkpoint inhibitors. Three dose-escalation patients achieved partial responses, one with hepatocellular carcinoma and two with cutaneous melanoma. Peripheral TCRbeta sequencing aimed to test whether ivuxolimab altered TCR sequence diversity and caused clonal T-cell expansion. The paper describes the monotherapy dose-escalation part (N of about 55 patients) of the phase I trial of ivuxolimab.

As encoded in the germline V gene, CDR1 is MNHEY while CDR2 is SVGAGI. V is cut by 4 bases and J by 5 bases, and the space between the germline ends is 9 bases. The CDR3 starts with the cysteine, ends with the phenylalanine, and has 12 residues. The only DNA kept is the CDR3, 36 bases in frame from the first base. Results the study describes overall, beyond this receptor: After ivuxolimab, more expanded clones were found on average in CD8+ T cells than in CD4+ T cells. Which antigens the clonally expanded peripheral T cells were specific for was not determined. Partial responders in the 0.1-3.0 mg/kg groups had among the lowest normalized peripheral clonal expansion, especially among CD8+ T cells. At doses of 0.1 to 3.0 mg/kg, clonal expansion of both CD4+ and CD8+ T cells in blood was seen between baseline and week 6. Low levels of normalized T-cell clonal expansion were also shown by some nonresponding patients.

On this clone itself: Its antigen is currently not known. Base qualities are not recorded, but no much larger clone differs from it by a single base.

The trial excluded patients who had a history of autoimmune disease or were on systemic immunosuppression. In every dose cohort, peripheral blood was drawn for TCR sequencing at baseline, cycle 4 day 1, and cycle 7 day 1. Samples were obtained from an open-label, multicenter, first-in-human phase I dose-escalation trial of ivuxolimab. Adults with locally advanced or metastatic melanoma, renal cell, hepatocellular, or head and neck squamous cell carcinoma were enrolled in the trial. Before TCR sequencing, CD4+ T cells and CD8+ T cells were sorted from peripheral blood as separate populations. To sequence the TCRbeta CDR3 region, genomic DNA was isolated from the sorted cells. The immunoSEQ Assay was used to sequence the TCRbeta CDR3 regions. Not all clones reach the TCRdb copy of this immuneACCESS table, which keeps in-frame sequences only. Checked studies attribute under half of the gap to unresolved V genes and leave the rest unexplained. This sample gives some 63,000 clones in total; 80% to 90% of them show up just once. The ten largest clones capture more than 13% of the sample.

This sequence was found in an adult with an advanced solid tumor such as melanoma, head and neck, liver or kidney cancer. The sequence links TRBV6-5 to TRBJ2-7; confidence is insufficient to name the D gene. Sequencing used CD4+ or CD8+ T cells sorted from blood, obtained in a trial of the OX40 agonist ivuxolimab. Here the CDR3 is given as CASSSLSHEQYF. At the DNA level, the sequence is TGTGCCAGCAGTTCCCTCAGTCACGAGCAGTACTTC.